This T cell receptor beta chain appears in the sequencing data of a study of B cell selection in AIRE deficiency. This CDR3 has 14 residues. Germline V gene lookup returns CDR1 SNHLY and CDR2 FYNNEI. Trimming cost V 5 bases and J 4 bases; bases outside gene matches: 5. Assay: immunoSEQ multiplex PCR; the TCRdb copy retains only in-frame clones and omits some. Among 20,000 to 30,000 clones listed, roughly 95% were seen once. CD4+CD127+ cells were sorted as the conventional CD4 T cells. This sequence was found in a human donor in good health. This rearrangement joins TRBV2 to TRBJ2-5; 9 bases fit TRBD1. The sequencing input was CD4+CD127+ conventional T cells sorted from PBMCs. The CDR3 loop is CASSFGTGSETQYF. As DNA, the CDR3 is TGTGCCAGCAGTTTCGGGACAGGGTCAGAGACCCAGTACTTC.